Presented here are 23 T cell receptor beta chains from one specimen sequenced in a study of cytomegalovirus exposure and HLA in healthy donors. Both 60 Vbeta primers and 13 Jbeta primers went into the PCR. The protocol was immunoSEQ multiplex PCR, while the TCRdb copy is restricted to in-frame clones and leaves out a portion. Among more than 140,000 clones listed, roughly 80% were seen once. The specimen was PBMCs. These receptors all stem from a man aged 35 to 55 in good health and CMV-seronegative.

The genes are TRBV27 and TRBJ1-1; 8 bases are shared with TRBD1. V dropped 4 bases and J dropped 0; count of bases not matched to a gene: 7. Germline assignment: CDR1 MNHEY and CDR2 SMNVEV (reference sequence). The CDR3 has 16 residues. CDR3 sequence reads: CASSSWDRLLNTEAFF. CDR3 nucleotide sequence: TGTGCCAGCAGTTCCTGGGACAGGTTACTGAACACTGAAGCTTTCTTT.

The V and J genes are TRBV4-1 and TRBJ2-7; 7 nucleotides line up with TRBD2. Germline V gene lookup returns CDR1 MGHRA and CDR2 YSYEKL. The CDR3 is 14 residues long. V was pared by 4 bases and J by 5 bases, with 8 bases of the junction left unmatched. The CDR3 nucleotides are TGCGCCAGCAGCCGGGGGGGGAATAGCGACGAGCAGTACTTC. Protein sequence: CASSRGGNSDEQYF.

This clone was counted only a few times. The rearrangement uses TRBV5-1 and TRBJ1-2, with 8 bases identical to TRBD1. Trimming removed 3 bases from V and 8 bases from J; junction bases left unmatched: 12. The CDR3 loop spans 15 amino acids. Germline CDR1 reads SGHRS; CDR2 reads YFSETQ. CDR3 sequence reads: CASSWGTGASGGYTF. The CDR3 DNA reads as TGCGCCAGCAGCTGGGGGACAGGCGCCTCTGGCGGCTACACCTTC.

CDR3: CASRIGTAFYEQYF. For the CDR3, the DNA is TGCGCCAGCAGGATCGGGACAGCTTTCTACGAGCAGTACTTC. This sequence joins TRBV5-1 and TRBJ2-7, with 7 bases identical to TRBD1. The germline V gene has CDR1 SGHRS and CDR2 YFSETQ. J was trimmed by 3 bases and V by 5 bases; bases with no gene match: 8. The CDR3 is 14 amino acids.

This clone has a single count. The V call is TRBV27, the J call TRBJ1-2; 9 bases line up with TRBD1. CDR1 MNHEY and CDR2 SMNVEV come from the germline V gene (reference sequence). The V segment lost 2 bases and the J segment 8 bases; nucleotides outside the gene matches: 12. The CDR3 is 16 residues long. Here the CDR3 reads CASSLLTGQGVWGYTF. The CDR3 DNA sequence: TGTGCCAGCAGTTTACTCACGGGACAGGGAGTGTGGGGCTACACCTTC.

V usage is TRBV5-1 and J usage is TRBJ2-3; D remains ambiguous. Per germline, CDR1 SGHRS and CDR2 YFSETQ. Trimming left V 2 bases short and J 0 bases short, with 10 bases between. The CDR3 runs 15 residues. The CDR3 region has the DNA TGCGCCAGCAGCTTTAGCAGACCTAGCACAGATACGCAGTATTTT. Translating gives CASSFSRPSTDTQYF.

This rearrangement joins TRBV7-2 to TRBJ2-5; TRBD2 is a possible D gene (5 bases). Deletions cut 2 bases from V and 2 bases from J, with 12 bases between. Per the germline V gene, CDR1 is SGHTA and CDR2 is FQGNSA. The CDR3 loop spans 15 amino acids. The CDR3 coding sequence is TGTGCCAGCAGCTTAAGCGGATTTCGTCAAGAGACCCAGTACTTC. This encodes CASSLSGFRQETQYF.

The CDR3 spells CASSLASTASNQPQHF. In nucleotides, the CDR3 is TGTGCCAGCAGCTTAGCGTCGACAGCTTCTAATCAGCCCCAGCATTTT. This chain uses TRBV7-2 with TRBJ1-5; D possibly corresponds to TRBD1 (5 bases). The length of the CDR3 is 16 residues. Per the germline V gene, CDR1 is SGHTA and CDR2 is FQGNSA. Trimming removed 0 bases from V and 4 bases from J, with 13 bases in between.

The chain recombines TRBV10-3 with TRBJ1-1, with D possibly matching TRBD1 (6 bases). Germline-derived CDR1 and CDR2 are ENHRY and SYGVKD. The CDR3 sequence is 17 residues long. V lost 2 bases and J lost 3, with 19 bases in between. The CDR3 DNA is TGTGCCATCAGTGAGGGCAGGGGACCTAACCGTTACACTGAAGCTTTCTTT. It codes for CAISEGRGPNRYTEAFF.

V gene TRBV5-8 combines with J gene TRBJ1-1, with no clear D. Per the germline V gene, CDR1 is SGHTS and CDR2 is YDEGEE. The V gene lost 1 base and the J gene lost 1 base, with 11 bases spanning the gap. The CDR3 contains 15 residues. The CDR3 nucleotides read TGTGCCAGCAGCTTGTTCCGGAGGGCGAACACTGAAGCTTTCTTT. Its translation is CASSLFRRANTEAFF. The variable domain in full, with the rest retrieved from reference TRBV5-8 and TRBJ1-1, is EAGVTQSPTHLIKTRGQQATLRCSPISGHTSVYWYQQALGLGLQFLLWYDEGEERNRGNFPPRFSGRQFPNYSSELNVNALELEDSALYLCASSLFRRANTEAFFGQGTRLTVV.

J is TRBJ1-2 and V is TRBV6-5; the match to TRBD1 covers 9 bases. The CDR3 extends over 14 amino acids. J gave up 4 bases and V 2 bases, and 2 bases lay outside the gene matches. The germline gives CDR1 MNHEY, CDR2 SVGAGI. The CDR3 protein is CASSYGTGIYGYTF. The CDR3 region has the DNA TGTGCCAGCAGTTACGGGACAGGGATCTATGGCTACACCTTC.

V usage is TRBV9 and J usage is TRBJ2-1, with 10 bases that match TRBD1. The germline CDR1 and CDR2 sequences are SGDLS and YYNGEE. With V trimmed by 3 bases and J by 8 bases, 11 bases remained unmatched. This CDR3 region has 16 residues. CDR3 DNA sequence: TGTGCCAGCAGCGGTGACAGGGGGCTAGGCGGTGATGAGCAGTTCTTC. Protein: CASSGDRGLGGDEQFF.

This clone was observed a few times. V usage is TRBV30 and J usage is TRBJ1-1, with 8 bases fitting TRBD1. The germline CDR1 and CDR2 sequences are GTSNPN and SVGIG (reference sequence). V lost 3 bases and J lost 4; bases outside the gene matches: 4. The CDR3 totals 13 residues. CDR3 sequence: CAWSRGPGTEAFF. CDR3 DNA sequence: TGTGCCTGGAGCAGGGGGCCTGGCACTGAAGCTTTCTTT.

The chain is built from TRBV27 and TRBJ2-7; D remains unclear. The CDR3 runs 16 residues. Trimming took 2 bases from V and 6 from J, leaving 20 bases between them. Germline V gene sequence: CDR1 MNHEY, CDR2 SMNVEV (reference sequence). The DNA for the CDR3 is TGTGCCAGCAGTTTACGTGGCGGCCTAATATCCATCGAGCAGTACTTC. Protein: CASSLRGGLISIEQYF.

This chain connects TRBV4-2 to TRBJ1-2, with TRBD1 matching 7 bases. Per the germline V gene, CDR1 is LGHNA and CDR2 is YNFKEQ. This CDR3 region has 15 residues. The J segment lost 2 bases and the V segment lost 1 base, leaving 4 bases of the junction unmatched. In DNA, the CDR3 is TGTGCCAGCAGCCAAGGTACGACAGGGAACTATGGCTACACCTTC. Its protein is CASSQGTTGNYGYTF.

The rearrangement uses TRBV5-1 and TRBJ1-1; D unresolved. V was shortened by 4 bases and J by 1 base, with 11 bases between the two germline ends. Germline lookup yields CDR1 SGHRS and CDR2 YFSETQ. This CDR3 spans 14 amino acids. DNA of the CDR3: TGCGCCAGCAGCCTCGGGAGAGGGAACACTGAAGCTTTCTTT. Its protein is CASSLGRGNTEAFF. Using reference TRBV5-1 and TRBJ1-1 for the parts outside the CDR3, the full variable domain is KAGVTQTPRYLIKTRGQQVTLSCSPISGHRSVSWYQQTPGQGLQFLFEYFSETQRNKGNFPGRFSGRQFSNSRSEMNVSTLELGDSALYLCASSLGRGNTEAFFGQGTRLTVV.

V and J are TRBV7-3 and TRBJ2-3, with D possibly matching TRBD2 (5 bases). V was clipped by 3 bases and J by 4 bases, with 8 bases between them. The CDR3 extends over 13 amino acids. Germline V gene data show CDR1 as SGHTA and CDR2 as FQGTGA. CDR3 nucleotide sequence: TGTGCCAGCAGCTTCTATAGCGCAGATACGCAGTATTTT. Its protein product is CASSFYSADTQYF.

V is TRBV7-2 and J is TRBJ2-5; D remains ambiguous. Germline-derived CDR1 and CDR2 are SGHTA and FQGNSA. This CDR3 is 12 amino acids long. V gave up 2 bases and J gave up 4 bases, with 5 bases separating them. This chain's CDR3 is CASSLILETQYF. The CDR3 coding sequence is TGTGCCAGCAGCTTAATCCTAGAGACCCAGTACTTC.

The rearrangement uses TRBV11-2 and TRBJ1-2; TRBD1 agrees at 9 bases. This CDR3 region has 16 residues. Trimming took 3 bases from V and 5 from J; bases not matched to a gene: 10. Germline V gene data show CDR1 as SGHAT and CDR2 as FQNNGV. In DNA, the CDR3 is TGTGCCAGCAGCTTGGACTCCGGGACAGGGCCTTATGGCTACACCTTC. It yields the protein CASSLDSGTGPYGYTF.

This clone was seen more than once but under ten times. The V call is TRBV5-6, the J call TRBJ1-4; maybe TRBD1 (6 bases). The CDR3 has 15 amino acids. V lost 4 bases, J lost 8 bases, and 18 bases lay in between. CDR1 is SGHDT and CDR2 is YYEEEE in the germline V gene. Here the CDR3 reads CASSHGGGAREKLFF. CDR3 bases: TGTGCCAGCAGCCACGGAGGGGGGGCCCGGGAAAAACTGTTTTTT. Full variable domain (rest looked up from reference TRBV5-6 and TRBJ1-4): DAGVTQSPTHLIKTRGQQVTLRCSPKSGHDTVSWYQQALGQGPQFIFQYYEEEERQRGNFPDRFSGHQFPNYSSELNVNALLLGDSALYLCASSHGGGAREKLFFGSGTQLSVL.

This clone has a handful of counts. Its ends do not fully match the called genes, so a read error is possible. This chain connects TRBV10-3 to TRBJ1-1, with unresolved D. The CDR3 is 12 amino acids. Germline CDR1 is ENHRY and CDR2 is SYGVKD. Written as DNA, the CDR3 is TGTGCCATCAGTGAAGGAGGAGCTGAAAGGATCTTT. Protein: CAISEGGAERIF.

This clone turned up a few times. The V gene is TRBV6-5, the J gene TRBJ1-1, with D possibly TRBD1 on 5 matching bases. V dropped 0 bases and J dropped 6 bases, with 8 bases sitting between them. The length of the CDR3 is 13 residues. Per germline, CDR1 MNHEY and CDR2 SVGAGI. CDR3 bases: TGTGCCAGCAGTTACTCGGGGGAGGCTGAAGCTTTCTTT. Translated, it gives CASSYSGEAEAFF.

The chain's CDR3 is CSVAGLFSGNTIYF. For the CDR3, the DNA is TGCAGCGTCGCGGGACTGTTCTCTGGAAACACCATATATTTT. This chain connects TRBV29-1 to TRBJ1-3; TRBD1 might be the D (5 bases). Germline CDR1 is SQVTM and CDR2 is ANQGSEA. V gave up 6 bases and J gave up 0 bases, with 12 bases separating them. The CDR3 contains 14 residues. Full variable domain (rest looked up from reference TRBV29-1 and TRBJ1-3): SAVISQKPSRDICQRGTSLTIQCQVDSQVTMMFWYRQQPGQSLTLIATANQGSEATYESGFVIDKFPISRPNLTFSTLTVSNMSPEDSSIYLCSVAGLFSGNTIYFGEGSWLTVV.